A selection of T cell receptor beta chains follows, all from one sample in a study of CD8 T cells in ankylosing spondylitis. TCRdb independently ran MiXCR on the 5' RACE reads; one entry per CDR3 protein. The table has just under 550,000 distinct CDR3 sequences, approximately 11% seen once. Sequencing input: blood, either unsorted or a sorted T cell fraction (not recorded which). These receptors all come from a male donor with ankylosing spondylitis. The CDR3 runs from the conserved cysteine through the conserved F or W. Fields, in order: D gene, V gene, clone size, J gene, CDR3 DNA, CDR3 protein. D genes are given only for firm matches. Only some rows state a clone size, as once, few, many or a class for expanded clones.

d_gene: TRBD1; v_gene: TRBV30; abundance: NA; j_gene: TRBJ1-2; CDR3nt: TGTGCCTGGAGTTGGCAGGGGGTTAACTATGGCTACACCTTC; CDR3aa: CAWSWQGVNYGYTF
d_gene: NA; v_gene: TRBV4-1; abundance: few; j_gene: TRBJ1-1; CDR3nt: TGCGCCAGCAGCCAGGTTTGGGTAAACACTGAAGCTTTCTTT; CDR3aa: CASSQVWVNTEAFF
d_gene: TRBD1; v_gene: TRBV24-1; abundance: few; j_gene: TRBJ1-5; CDR3nt: TGTGCCACCAGTGACCCCGGACAGGAAGAGCTTAATCAGCCCCAGCATTTT; CDR3aa: CATSDPGQEELNQPQHF
d_gene: TRBD2; v_gene: TRBV2; abundance: NA; j_gene: TRBJ2-3; CDR3nt: TGTGCCAGCAGAAAAGGACTAGCATCAGATACGCAGTATTTT; CDR3aa: CASRKGLASDTQYF
d_gene: TRBD1; v_gene: TRBV5-1; abundance: many; j_gene: TRBJ1-2; CDR3nt: TGCGCCAGCAGCTTGGGAACCAGGGGGCGAAGCTATGGCTACACCTTC; CDR3aa: CASSLGTRGRSYGYTF
d_gene: NA; v_gene: TRBV7-6; abundance: NA; j_gene: TRBJ2-7; CDR3nt: TGTGCCAGCAGCCTCCACGACGAGCAGTACTTC; CDR3aa: CASSLHDEQYF
d_gene: NA; v_gene: TRBV12-3/TRBV12-4; abundance: many; j_gene: TRBJ1-1; CDR3nt: TGTGCCAGCAGTACCTGGGGGGGGAACACTGAAGCTTTCTTT; CDR3aa: CASSTWGGNTEAFF
d_gene: NA; v_gene: TRBV6-1; abundance: few; j_gene: TRBJ2-1; CDR3nt: TGTGCCAGCAGTGAAGCGGCGGGGATAACCTACAATGAGCAGTTCTTC; CDR3aa: CASSEAAGITYNEQFF
d_gene: TRBD1; v_gene: TRBV2; abundance: few; j_gene: TRBJ2-3; CDR3nt: TGTGCCATTAGACAGGGCATTAGGACAGATACGCAGTATTTT; CDR3aa: CAIRQGIRTDTQYF
d_gene: TRBD1; v_gene: TRBV7-9; abundance: few; j_gene: TRBJ1-5; CDR3nt: TGTGCCAGCAGCACTACAGGGGCCAATCAGCCCCAGCATTTT; CDR3aa: CASSTTGANQPQHF
d_gene: NA; v_gene: TRBV12-3/TRBV12-4; abundance: NA; j_gene: TRBJ1-1; CDR3nt: TGTGCCAGCAGTGGGGGAGGGGGGGCGAGAGGAACTGAAGCTTTCTTT; CDR3aa: CASSGGGGARGTEAFF
d_gene: NA; v_gene: TRBV20-1; abundance: NA; j_gene: TRBJ2-3; CDR3nt: TGCAGTGCTACCCCAGCTAGCGCCAAGGCAGATACGCAGTATTTT; CDR3aa: CSATPASAKADTQYF
d_gene: TRBD2; v_gene: TRBV7-8; abundance: few; j_gene: TRBJ2-5; CDR3nt: TGTGCCAGCAGCTCATTAGCGGGACTGGGGACCCAGTACTTC; CDR3aa: CASSSLAGLGTQYF
d_gene: TRBD1; v_gene: TRBV6-1; abundance: NA; j_gene: TRBJ2-3; CDR3nt: TGTGCCAGCAGTGAAGGGACAGGGGGGACAGATACGCAGTATTTT; CDR3aa: CASSEGTGGTDTQYF
d_gene: NA; v_gene: TRBV28; abundance: NA; j_gene: TRBJ2-1; CDR3nt: TGTGCCAGCAATATAGCAGCTGAGCAGTTCTTC; CDR3aa: CASNIAAEQFF
d_gene: TRBD1; v_gene: TRBV20-1; abundance: NA; j_gene: TRBJ2-1; CDR3nt: TGCAGTGCTAGCCCCCGGGACAGGGGGACCTACAATGAGCAGTTCTTC; CDR3aa: CSASPRDRGTYNEQFF
d_gene: NA; v_gene: TRBV12-3/TRBV12-4; abundance: many; j_gene: TRBJ1-2; CDR3nt: TGTGCCAGCAGTCCCCGGGACAAAGGCTATGGCTACACCTTC; CDR3aa: CASSPRDKGYGYTF
d_gene: TRBD1; v_gene: TRBV7-2; abundance: NA; j_gene: TRBJ1-4; CDR3nt: TGTGCCAGCAGCCAGGGACAGGGGGCGTTGGTTGAAAAACTGTTTTTT; CDR3aa: CASSQGQGALVEKLFF
d_gene: TRBD1; v_gene: TRBV11-3; abundance: NA; j_gene: TRBJ2-4; CDR3nt: TGTGCCAGCAGCAAGGGACAGGGGGTAAACATTCAGTACTTC; CDR3aa: CASSKGQGVNIQYF
d_gene: NA; v_gene: TRBV5-1; abundance: NA; j_gene: TRBJ2-2; CDR3nt: TGCGCCAGCAGCTCCCGGGGGGCGGAAACCGGGGAGCTGTTTTTT; CDR3aa: CASSSRGAETGELFF
d_gene: NA; v_gene: TRBV20-1; abundance: NA; j_gene: TRBJ2-1; CDR3nt: TGCAGTGCTAGAGATAGGGCTACTCCCTACAATGAGCAGTTCTTC; CDR3aa: CSARDRATPYNEQFF
d_gene: NA; v_gene: TRBV7-9; abundance: many; j_gene: TRBJ1-1; CDR3nt: TGTGCCAGCAGCTTACATAACACTGAAGCTTTCTTT; CDR3aa: CASSLHNTEAFF
d_gene: TRBD2; v_gene: TRBV20-1; abundance: NA; j_gene: TRBJ2-1; CDR3nt: TGCAGTGCTAGACCATCAGGGGCTAGCGGGCTCAATGAGCAGTTCTTC; CDR3aa: CSARPSGASGLNEQFF
d_gene: NA; v_gene: TRBV20-1; abundance: NA; j_gene: TRBJ2-1; CDR3nt: TGCAGTGCTAGGGAACCTCGGAACGAGCAGTTCTTC; CDR3aa: CSAREPRNEQFF
d_gene: NA; v_gene: TRBV15; abundance: NA; j_gene: TRBJ2-7; CDR3nt: TGTGCCACCATGATTTCAGTCGGGTTGGGCGAGCAGTACTTC; CDR3aa: CATMISVGLGEQYF
d_gene: TRBD1; v_gene: TRBV12-3/TRBV12-4; abundance: many; j_gene: TRBJ2-2; CDR3nt: TGTGCCAGCAGTACCCGACAGGGCTCCGGGGAGCTGTTTTTT; CDR3aa: CASSTRQGSGELFF
d_gene: NA; v_gene: TRBV12-3/TRBV12-4; abundance: NA; j_gene: TRBJ1-6; CDR3nt: TGTGCCAGCAGTTTGGCAGGGGAAGTCTATAATTCACCCCTCTACTTT; CDR3aa: CASSLAGEVYNSPLYF
d_gene: TRBD2; v_gene: TRBV10-2; abundance: many; j_gene: TRBJ2-7; CDR3nt: TGCGCCAGCAGTGCGGGGCTAGCGGGAGGTGATGAGCAGTACTTC; CDR3aa: CASSAGLAGGDEQYF
d_gene: TRBD2; v_gene: TRBV15; abundance: NA; j_gene: TRBJ2-1; CDR3nt: TGTGCCGCCGGGACTAGCGGGAGAGTCAATGAGCAGTTCTTC; CDR3aa: CAAGTSGRVNEQFF
d_gene: NA; v_gene: TRBV12-3/TRBV12-4; abundance: many; j_gene: TRBJ2-7; CDR3nt: TGTGCCAGCAGTTTTGGCGCCATTGCCTACGAGCAGTACTTC; CDR3aa: CASSFGAIAYEQYF
d_gene: NA; v_gene: TRBV15; abundance: NA; j_gene: TRBJ2-3; CDR3nt: TGTGCCCGCACCAGCGCCCCAGAGCAGTGCACAGATACGCAGTATTTT; CDR3aa: CARTSAPEQCTDTQYF
d_gene: NA; v_gene: TRBV5-1; abundance: NA; j_gene: TRBJ1-2; CDR3nt: TGCGCCAGCAGCTTGGAGGTGGACGGTGACTATGGCTACACCTTC; CDR3aa: CASSLEVDGDYGYTF
d_gene: NA; v_gene: TRBV5-1; abundance: NA; j_gene: TRBJ2-3; CDR3nt: TGCGCCAGCAGCTTCCGACAGGCAGATACGCAGTATTTT; CDR3aa: CASSFRQADTQYF
d_gene: TRBD1; v_gene: TRBV2; abundance: NA; j_gene: TRBJ1-5; CDR3nt: TGTGCCAGCAGCGGACAGGGGGCGTTAAGCAATCAGCCCCAGCATTTT; CDR3aa: CASSGQGALSNQPQHF
d_gene: NA; v_gene: TRBV29-1; abundance: NA; j_gene: TRBJ2-5; CDR3nt: TGCAGCGTGGCCCCAGGGGCGGGTGAGACCCAGTACTTC; CDR3aa: CSVAPGAGETQYF
d_gene: TRBD1; v_gene: TRBV27; abundance: NA; j_gene: TRBJ1-1; CDR3nt: TGTGCCAGCAGTTTATCGCCCGGGACAGGGAACACTGAAGCTTTCTTT; CDR3aa: CASSLSPGTGNTEAFF
d_gene: TRBD2; v_gene: TRBV20-1; abundance: NA; j_gene: TRBJ2-3; CDR3nt: TGCAGTGCTCCCCGGGAGGGTCCAGATACGCAGTATTTT; CDR3aa: CSAPREGPDTQYF
d_gene: NA; v_gene: TRBV3-1; abundance: once; j_gene: TRBJ2-5; CDR3nt: TGTGCCAGCAGCCAAGAGGGGGGGCTAGCGGAGCCCCAAGAGACCCAGTACTTC; CDR3aa: CASSQEGGLAEPQETQYF
d_gene: NA; v_gene: TRBV6-1; abundance: few; j_gene: TRBJ1-1; CDR3nt: TGTGCCAGCATGTCTTGGAGCTCGATGAACACTGAAGCTTTCTTT; CDR3aa: CASMSWSSMNTEAFF
d_gene: TRBD1; v_gene: TRBV18; abundance: NA; j_gene: TRBJ2-3; CDR3nt: TGTGCCAGCTCGCGCCAACTCCAGGGGGCCGATACGCAGTATTTT; CDR3aa: CASSRQLQGADTQYF
d_gene: NA; v_gene: TRBV24-1; abundance: NA; j_gene: TRBJ2-3; CDR3nt: TGTGCCACCAGTGATTTCGAGCGAACAGATACGCAGTATTTT; CDR3aa: CATSDFERTDTQYF
d_gene: NA; v_gene: TRBV20-1; abundance: few; j_gene: TRBJ1-2; CDR3nt: TGCAGTGCTGCCTCGAAGGGTAGGGGCTACACCTTC; CDR3aa: CSAASKGRGYTF
d_gene: TRBD1; v_gene: TRBV12-3/TRBV12-4; abundance: NA; j_gene: TRBJ1-1; CDR3nt: TGTGCCAGCGGGGGACAGGGCGGGGAAGCTTTCTTT; CDR3aa: CASGGQGGEAFF
d_gene: NA; v_gene: TRBV12-3/TRBV12-4; abundance: NA; j_gene: TRBJ2-1; CDR3nt: TGTGCCAGCAGTCAAGGAGTTAGCTCGGGTGAGCAGTTCTTC; CDR3aa: CASSQGVSSGEQFF
d_gene: TRBD2; v_gene: TRBV15; abundance: many; j_gene: TRBJ2-3; CDR3nt: TGTGCCACCAGCAGGGGCGGGAGCTCCCATACGCAGTATTTT; CDR3aa: CATSRGGSSHTQYF
d_gene: NA; v_gene: TRBV7-2; abundance: many; j_gene: TRBJ2-2; CDR3nt: TGTGCCAGCGGAAGGAAAGCCGGGGAGCTGTTTTTT; CDR3aa: CASGRKAGELFF
d_gene: NA; v_gene: TRBV5-6; abundance: NA; j_gene: TRBJ2-2; CDR3nt: TGTGCCAGCAGCTCTGGTAGCGTTTGGAACACCGGGGAGCTGTTTTTT; CDR3aa: CASSSGSVWNTGELFF
d_gene: NA; v_gene: TRBV29-1; abundance: NA; j_gene: TRBJ1-2; CDR3nt: TGCAGCGTTGCGTCACAGGTTTCTAACTATGGCTACACCTTC; CDR3aa: CSVASQVSNYGYTF
d_gene: NA; v_gene: TRBV2; abundance: NA; j_gene: TRBJ2-1; CDR3nt: TGTGCCAGCAAACGGGACTCCGCAAACAATGAGCAGTTCTTC; CDR3aa: CASKRDSANNEQFF
d_gene: NA; v_gene: TRBV28; abundance: few; j_gene: TRBJ2-2; CDR3nt: TGTGCCAGCACCGGGGAAAACACCGGGGAGCTGTTTTTT; CDR3aa: CASTGENTGELFF
d_gene: NA; v_gene: TRBV20-1; abundance: NA; j_gene: TRBJ2-3; CDR3nt: TGCAGTGCTAGGTACCTGTGGGGCACAGATACGCAGTATTTT; CDR3aa: CSARYLWGTDTQYF
d_gene: TRBD2; v_gene: TRBV15; abundance: few; j_gene: TRBJ2-7; CDR3nt: TGTGCCACCAGCAGAGCGACAGCGGGAGTTGGGGAGCAGTACTTC; CDR3aa: CATSRATAGVGEQYF
d_gene: TRBD2; v_gene: TRBV3-1; abundance: NA; j_gene: TRBJ2-1; CDR3nt: TGTGCCAGCAGCCCACAGACTAGCGTTGAGCAGTTCTTC; CDR3aa: CASSPQTSVEQFF
d_gene: NA; v_gene: TRBV7-8; abundance: many; j_gene: TRBJ2-7; CDR3nt: TGTGCCAGCAGCTTAGCACAGCGGAGTCCATCCTACGAGCAGTACTTC; CDR3aa: CASSLAQRSPSYEQYF
d_gene: TRBD1; v_gene: TRBV4-2; abundance: NA; j_gene: TRBJ1-2; CDR3nt: TGTGCCAGCAGAGATGCCGGGACAGGGGACGACTATGGCTACACCTTC; CDR3aa: CASRDAGTGDDYGYTF
d_gene: TRBD1; v_gene: TRBV25-1; abundance: few; j_gene: TRBJ2-7; CDR3nt: TGTGCCACCAGGGGGGACAGGGATCGCGAGCAGTACTTC; CDR3aa: CATRGDRDREQYF
d_gene: NA; v_gene: TRBV29-1; abundance: once; j_gene: TRBJ1-5; CDR3nt: TGCAGCGTTAGGCACGGCAATCAGCCCCAGCATTTT; CDR3aa: CSVRHGNQPQHF
d_gene: TRBD1; v_gene: TRBV3-1; abundance: few; j_gene: TRBJ1-2; CDR3nt: TGTGCCAGCAGCCCAAGGGGGACAGTCTATGGCTACACCTTC; CDR3aa: CASSPRGTVYGYTF
d_gene: NA; v_gene: TRBV5-1; abundance: many; j_gene: TRBJ2-2; CDR3nt: TGCGCCAGCAGCCCCGGCAGGGCGAACACCGGGGAGCTGTTTTTT; CDR3aa: CASSPGRANTGELFF